The 13 T cell receptor beta chains in this list originate from one sample, sequenced in a study of blood T cell repertoires in COVID-19. Here immunoSEQ multiplex PCR was the method, and the copy in TCRdb shows in-frame clones only, minus some. The table has approximately 250,000 clones, 65% to 90% seen once; the top ten hold 9.1%. The sequencing input was PBMCs or T cells enriched from blood (not recorded which). These receptors were obtained from a woman aged 45 to 65 with acute COVID-19.

The V and J genes are TRBV2 and TRBJ1-1; a weak D match, TRBD1 (6 bases). This CDR3 contains 13 residues. Trimming took 6 bases from V and 5 from J, leaving 13 bases between them. Looked up from germline, CDR1 is SNHLY and CDR2 is FYNNEI. The CDR3 sequence is CASRLTGKTEAFF. CDR3 DNA sequence: TGTGCCAGCAGACTAACAGGGAAAACTGAAGCTTTCTTT.

The V and J genes are TRBV25-1 and TRBJ1-2; maybe TRBD1 (5 bases). The CDR3 has 15 residues. Trimming left V 0 bases short and J 3 bases short, with 11 bases between. CDR1 and CDR2 from the germline V gene are MGHDK and SYGVNS. CDR3: CASSEYSQGYYGYTF. The CDR3 nucleotides read TGTGCCAGCAGTGAATACTCTCAGGGTTACTATGGCTACACCTTC.

The chain carries TRBV4-3 and TRBJ1-3; D call uncertain. The CDR3 length is 17 residues. Trimming removed 2 bases at V and 0 bases at J, with 14 bases between. Per germline, CDR1 LGHNA and CDR2 YSLEER. CDR3: CASSQKREANSGNTIYF. The DNA for the CDR3 is TGCGCCAGCAGCCAAAAGAGGGAGGCAAACTCTGGAAACACCATATATTTT.

The chain carries TRBV5-6 and TRBJ1-1; D may be TRBD1 (6 bases). Looked up from germline, CDR1 is SGHDT and CDR2 is YYEEEE. Between the trimmed V and J ends, which lost 2 bases and 2 bases, there was a span of 10 bases. This CDR3 contains 14 residues. In nucleotides, the CDR3 is TGTGCCAGCAGCTTCCGGACAGTTAACACTGAAGCTTTCTTT. Encoded protein: CASSFRTVNTEAFF.

This chain connects TRBV3-1 (or the pseudogene TRBV3-2) to TRBJ1-1, with 7 bases aligning to TRBD1. Germline V gives CDR1 LGHDT, CDR2 YNNKEL (reference sequence). The CDR3 sequence is 14 residues long. V was clipped by 5 bases and J by 0 bases; unmatched bases: 3. CDR3 protein: CASSMGQLNTEAFF. CDR3 DNA sequence: TGTGCCAGCAGCATGGGACAGCTGAACACTGAAGCTTTCTTT.

The CDR3 here is CASSPRMDSSTDTQYF. DNA of the CDR3: TGTGCCAGCTCACCACGGATGGACAGTTCCACAGATACGCAGTATTTT. This chain uses TRBV18 with TRBJ2-3, with a weak D call TRBD1 (6 bases). The ends were cut back, 1 base at V and 2 bases at J, with 13 bases in the middle. Germline values: CDR1 KGHSH, CDR2 LQKENI. The CDR3 spans 16 residues. The full variable domain, rest sourced from reference TRBV18 and TRBJ2-3, is NAGVMQNPRHLVRRRGQEARLRCSPMKGHSHVYWYRQLPEEGLKFMVYLQKENIIDESGMPKERFSAEFPKEGPSILRIQQVVRGDSAAYFCASSPRMDSSTDTQYFGPGTRLTVL.

This clone was detected only once. Different DNA sequences within this sample yield the same CDR3. DNA of the CDR3: TGTGCCAGCAGCTTCAGCGGGGGGCAAGAGACCCAGTACTTC. Residues: CASSFSGGQETQYF. The genes are TRBV7-2 and TRBJ2-5; TRBD2 agrees at 9 bases. Germline V lookup: CDR1 SGHTA, CDR2 FQGNSA. V dropped 3 bases and J dropped 2; count of bases not matched to a gene: 1. The CDR3 is 14 amino acids.

This chain uses TRBV6-2 or TRBV6-3 with TRBJ2-5; 10 bases are shared with TRBD2. The germline gives CDR1 MNHEY, CDR2 SVGEGT. The CDR3 totals 19 residues. V gave up 0 bases and J gave up 1 base; unmatched junction bases: 11. The CDR3 loop is CASSYSNSLSSGGQETQYF. In nucleotides, the CDR3 is TGTGCCAGCAGTTACTCGAATTCCTTGTCTAGCGGGGGCCAAGAGACCCAGTACTTC.

This clone was observed a single time. This rearrangement joins TRBV30 to TRBJ2-7, with 7 bases matching TRBD2. This CDR3 is built from 13 residues. CDR1 and CDR2 from the germline V gene are GTSNPN and SVGIG (reference sequence). The ends lost 3 bases at V and 2 bases at J; junction bases unmatched: 4. CDR3 region: CAWRLGGTYEQYF. The CDR3 DNA is TGTGCCTGGAGGCTGGGAGGGACCTACGAGCAGTACTTC.

The rearrangement joins TRBV7-2 to TRBJ1-2; D is possibly TRBD1 (5 bases). The CDR3 is made up of 13 amino acids. V was clipped by 2 bases and J by 6 bases, with 10 bases between them. Germline loops: CDR1 SGHTA, CDR2 FQGNSA. The DNA for the CDR3 is TGTGCCAGCAGCTTAAACAGGCCTAATGGCTACACCTTC. This sequence encodes CASSLNRPNGYTF.

The CDR3 nucleotides read TGTGCCTGGAGTGTGACCTCCCGGGCCCTCCACTTT. Amino acids: CAWSVTSRALHF. The chain combines TRBV30 with TRBJ1-6; no firm D call. The CDR3 has 12 residues. Germline V gene lookup returns CDR1 GTSNPN and CDR2 SVGIG (reference sequence). V lost 0 bases to trimming and J lost 14 bases, with 11 bases between them.

The chain employs TRBV19 and TRBJ2-5; 9 bases align to TRBD2. The length of the CDR3 is 16 residues. V was clipped by 4 bases and J by 7 bases; unmatched bases: 13. Germline CDR1 LNHDA, CDR2 SQIVND (reference sequence). As DNA, the CDR3 is TGTGCCAGTAGTAAGGGACTAGCAACCCCGGTCGGGACCCAGTACTTC. Translating gives CASSKGLATPVGTQYF.

This rearrangement joins TRBV6-2 or TRBV6-3 to TRBJ2-1; tentative D call: TRBD2 (6 bases). CDR1 is MNHEY and CDR2 is SVGEGT in the germline V gene. The CDR3 covers 15 residues. The germline V and J ends were trimmed by 5 bases and 1 base, with 12 bases remaining between them. In DNA form, the CDR3 reads TGTGCCAGCAGTGGGACTGCGTCTTCCTACAATGAGCAGTTCTTC. It yields the protein CASSGTASSYNEQFF.